Listed here are 23 T cell receptor beta chains from one sample, sequenced in a study of PD-L1 blockade in urothelial cancer. The assay was immunoSEQ multiplex PCR, and TCRdb's table has in-frame clones only and misses some. Of about 57,000 clones listed, around 83% are singletons. Sample: PBMCs, taken around atezolizumab (anti-PD-L1) treatment. The receptors were gathered from a middle-aged man with urothelial cancer.

V is TRBV18 and J is TRBJ2-1; TRBD2 matches 8 bases. The CDR3 extends over 16 amino acids. With 3 bases clipped from V and 6 bases from J, the junction kept 10 bases outside the gene matches. Germline assignment: CDR1 KGHSH and CDR2 LQKENI. The CDR3 DNA follows: TGTGCCAGCTCACCCCAGGGACTAGGGTCCAGCAATGAGCAGTTCTTC. Protein product: CASSPQGLGSSNEQFF.

The gene calls are TRBV5-1 and TRBJ1-5, with D perhaps matching TRBD1 (5 bases). Trimming stripped 3 bases from V and 4 bases from J, with 8 bases between. This CDR3 has 13 residues. Per the germline V gene, CDR1 is SGHRS and CDR2 is YFSETQ. CDR3 in amino acids: CASSSGENQPQHF. CDR3 sequence (DNA): TGCGCCAGCAGCTCGGGGGAAAATCAGCCCCAGCATTTT.

V is TRBV5-1 and J is TRBJ2-7; 13 nucleotides match TRBD2. The CDR3 covers 14 residues. The germline CDR1 and CDR2 sequences are SGHRS and YFSETQ. Unmatched junction bases numbered 1, after V lost 4 bases and J lost 3 bases. CDR3 residues: CASSRTSGSYEQYF. CDR3 nucleotide sequence: TGCGCCAGCAGCAGGACTAGCGGGAGCTACGAGCAGTACTTC.

The chain has TRBV9 and TRBJ2-1; TRBD2 matches 11 bases. Looked up from germline, CDR1 is SGDLS and CDR2 is YYNGEE. Trimming removed 3 bases from V and 2 bases from J; junction bases left unmatched: 4. The CDR3 extends over 16 amino acids. The DNA for the CDR3 is TGTGCCAGCAGCGCCGGGGGACTAGCGGCCTACAATGAGCAGTTCTTC. Translating it yields CASSAGGLAAYNEQFF.

V is TRBV21-1 and J is TRBJ2-5; TRBD1 was called by the table and not checked on the DNA. TRBV21-1 constitutes a pseudogene. This CDR3 is 16 amino acids long. As DNA, the CDR3 is TGTGCCAGCAGCAAAGACCATCCAGGGGGCTGGGAGACCCAGTACTTC. The encoded protein is CASSKDHPGGWETQYF.

In its sample, this clone was seen once. The chain employs TRBV9 and TRBJ2-7, with 9 bases that match TRBD1. The V gene's germline CDR1 is SGDLS and CDR2 YYNGEE. CDR3 length: 15 amino acids. V lost 0 bases to trimming and J lost 5 bases; unmatched junction nucleotides: 6. The CDR3 DNA is TGTGCCAGCAGCGTAGACGGGACAGGGTTAGACGAGCAGTACTTC. It yields the protein CASSVDGTGLDEQYF.

V is TRBV6-5 and J is TRBJ1-5; 7 bases line up with TRBD1. V lost 2 bases, J lost 6 bases, and 7 bases stayed unmatched. CDR1 MNHEY and CDR2 SVGAGI come from the germline V gene. The CDR3 is 15 residues long. The CDR3 DNA sequence: TGTGCCAGCAGTTACGGAGCAGGGGGAGGTCAGCCCCAGCATTTT. It encodes CASSYGAGGGQPQHF.

In this sample, this clone turned up once. The chain recombines TRBV9 with TRBJ2-3, with 12 bases that match TRBD2. Unmatched junction bases numbered 6, after V lost 4 bases and J lost 3 bases. This CDR3 is 16 amino acids long. CDR1 and CDR2 from the germline V gene are SGDLS and YYNGEE. As DNA, the CDR3 is TGTGCCAGCAGCACTCTAGCGGGAGGGCAGACAGATACGCAGTATTTT. This sequence encodes CASSTLAGGQTDTQYF. Combining the CDR3 with reference TRBV9 and TRBJ2-3 gives the whole variable domain DSGVTQTPKHLITATGQRVTLRCSPRSGDLSVYWYQQSLDQGLQFLIQYYNGEERAKGNILERFSAQQFPDLHSELNLSSLELGDSALYFCASSTLAGGQTDTQYFGPGTRLTVL.

J is TRBJ1-1 and V is TRBV27, with D maybe TRBD1 (6 bases). Trimming removed 7 bases at V and 3 bases at J, with 12 bases between. This CDR3 is built from 13 residues. The V gene's germline CDR1 is MNHEY and CDR2 SMNVEV (reference sequence). The CDR3 sequence is CASKGQTYTEAFF. The CDR3 DNA is TGTGCCAGCAAAGGACAGACATACACTGAAGCTTTCTTT.

As concerns this clone: Distinct nucleotide sequences in the sample also encode this CDR3. J is TRBJ1-1 and V is TRBV7-9; tentative D call: TRBD1 (6 bases). Between the trimmed V and J ends, which lost 3 bases and 1 base, there was a span of 6 bases. Germline CDR1 SEHNR, CDR2 FQNEAQ (reference sequence). The length of the CDR3 is 13 residues. This chain's CDR3 is CASSLGQNTEAFF. CDR3 sequence (DNA): TGTGCCAGCAGCTTGGGACAGAACACTGAAGCTTTCTTT.

The chain links TRBV5-6 to TRBJ2-2; 11 positions match TRBD1. Germline loops: CDR1 SGHDT, CDR2 YYEEEE. The trim removed 2 bases at V and 5 bases at J, leaving 2 bases unmatched. The CDR3 is made up of 15 amino acids. The CDR3 bases are TGTGCCAGCAGCTTTGGGACAGGGGGGACCGGGGAGCTGTTTTTT. Translation: CASSFGTGGTGELFF.

The chain has TRBV6-5 and TRBJ2-7; the D is unclear. Trimming cost V 0 bases and J 5 bases, with 14 bases left between them. This CDR3 region has 15 residues. The germline CDR1 and CDR2 sequences are MNHEY and SVGAGI. The chain's CDR3 is CASSYSRAAAHEQYF. CDR3 DNA sequence: TGTGCCAGCAGTTACTCGAGAGCCGCGGCTCACGAGCAGTACTTC.

This sequence joins TRBV27 and TRBJ1-2; D not resolved. The ends were cut back, 2 bases at V and 0 bases at J, with 4 bases in the middle. The CDR3 contains 13 residues. Germline V gives CDR1 MNHEY, CDR2 SMNVEV (reference sequence). Written as DNA, the CDR3 is TGTGCCAGCAGTTTAACAGCTAACTATGGCTACACCTTC. This translates into CASSLTANYGYTF.

This chain uses TRBV5-4 with TRBJ2-3, with 13 positions matching TRBD2. V trimming: 4 bases; J trimming: 4 bases; junction bases outside the gene matches: 9. Germline lookup yields CDR1 SGHNT and CDR2 YYREEE (reference sequence). The CDR3 has 17 residues. CDR3 protein: CASSKSGTSGTSDTQYF. CDR3 DNA: TGTGCCAGCAGCAAATCCGGGACTAGCGGGACTTCAGATACGCAGTATTTT.

V and J are TRBV9 and TRBJ2-1, with TRBD2 matching over 12 bases. This CDR3 has 15 residues. V dropped 3 bases and J dropped 9; count of bases not matched to a gene: 7. Germline loops: CDR1 SGDLS, CDR2 YYNGEE. CDR3 residues: CASSGRTSGTGEQFF. CDR3 nucleotide sequence: TGTGCCAGCAGCGGACGGACTAGCGGGACGGGTGAGCAGTTCTTC. The variable domain in full, completed from reference TRBV9 and TRBJ2-1, reads DSGVTQTPKHLITATGQRVTLRCSPRSGDLSVYWYQQSLDQGLQFLIQYYNGEERAKGNILERFSAQQFPDLHSELNLSSLELGDSALYFCASSGRTSGTGEQFFGPGTRLTVL.

The chain couples TRBV6-1 to TRBJ2-7, with 8 positions matching TRBD1. CDR3 length: 16 amino acids. V gave up 1 base and J gave up 5 bases; unmatched junction bases: 10. Looked up from germline, CDR1 is MNHNS and CDR2 is SASEGT. CDR3: CASSEVFTGGSHEQYF. CDR3 DNA: TGTGCCAGCAGTGAAGTCTTCACAGGGGGAAGCCACGAGCAGTACTTC.

This clone came up once. This chain uses TRBV5-1 with TRBJ1-4; D ambiguous. Trimming removed 0 bases from V and 0 bases from J, with 6 bases in between. The CDR3 totals 15 residues. Germline CDR1 is SGHRS and CDR2 is YFSETQ. The CDR3 bases are TGCGCCAGCAGCTTGGGTCCAGCAACTAATGAAAAACTGTTTTTT. Translated, it gives CASSLGPATNEKLFF.

The CDR3 protein is CASSFSGANVLTF. CDR3 in DNA: TGTGCCAGCAGCTTCTCTGGGGCCAACGTCCTGACTTTC. This rearrangement joins TRBV6-1 to TRBJ2-6; D call uncertain. The V and J ends lost 6 bases and 0 bases respectively, with 3 bases between them. The CDR3 contains 13 residues. Germline-derived CDR1 and CDR2 are MNHNS and SASEGT.

The DNA of the CDR3 is TGTGCCTGGAGTCTGACAGGGGTTACCGGGGAGCTGTTTTTT. It is translated as CAWSLTGVTGELFF. The chain has TRBV30 and TRBJ2-2; 8 bases align to TRBD1. Germline V CDR1 and CDR2: GTSNPN, SVGIG (reference sequence). The CDR3 runs 14 residues. V lost 2 bases, J lost 5 bases, and 4 bases stayed unmatched.

Only one count was recorded for this clone. This sequence joins TRBV30 and TRBJ2-5, with D possibly TRBD2 on 5 matching bases. This CDR3 spans 12 amino acids. The V gene's germline CDR1 is GTSNPN and CDR2 SVGIG (reference sequence). V shed 2 bases and J shed 5 bases, with 9 bases lying between them. The CDR3 loop reads CAWSTGFETQYF. The CDR3 DNA sequence: TGTGCCTGGAGTACGGGGTTCGAGACCCAGTACTTC.

This sequence joins TRBV7-8 and TRBJ1-1, with D unresolved. The V gene's germline CDR1 is SGHVS and CDR2 FQNEAQ. The CDR3 totals 14 residues. V gave up 3 bases and J gave up 5 bases, with 13 bases separating them. The CDR3 DNA reads TGTGCCAGCAGCTTTGAGGGCCGGGGTACTGAAGCTTTCTTT. Protein product: CASSFEGRGTEAFF.

This rearrangement joins TRBV10-1 to TRBJ2-5; D not certain. Looked up from germline, CDR1 is WNHNN and CDR2 is SYGVQD (reference sequence). The CDR3 extends over 14 amino acids. Trimming shortened V by 4 bases and J by 1 base, and 10 bases separated the two germline ends. CDR3 sequence: CASSVGRRQETQYF. For the CDR3, the DNA is TGCGCCAGCAGTGTTGGGCGTCGCCAAGAGACCCAGTACTTC.

V gene TRBV10-3 combines with J gene TRBJ2-1; 14 bases agree with TRBD2. The CDR3 spans 14 residues. Germline trimming cut 10 bases from V and 8 bases from J; bases unmatched to any gene: 7. Germline CDR1 ENHRY, CDR2 SYGVKD. The CDR3: CASSTSGRADEQFF. The CDR3 coding sequence is TGTGCCAGCTCGACTAGCGGGAGGGCCGATGAGCAGTTCTTC.